The 19 T cell receptor beta chains listed next were all sequenced from one sample in a study of T cell repertoires in cytomegalovirus infection. TCRdb recomputed calls from the reads with MiXCR, one row per CDR3 protein. The data contain under 200,000 distinct CDR3 sequences, approximately 17% of them seen just once; the ten biggest clones take up around a sixth. Sequencing was performed on CD8+ T cells from PBMCs. Every receptor here comes from a human donor in good health (CMV status not recorded). Some clones in this sample may be carry-over from other donors' samples.

This clonotype has a handful of counts. The chain combines TRBV7-2 with TRBJ1-6; 8 bases match TRBD1. The CDR3 length is 15 residues. Per the germline V gene, CDR1 is SGHTA and CDR2 is FQGNSA. J was trimmed by 7 bases and V by 5 bases; bases with no gene match: 7. The DNA for the CDR3 is TGTGCCAGCAGCCCCGGGACAGGATGGAATTCACCCCTCCACTTT. Residues: CASSPGTGWNSPLHF.

This clonotype has only a few counts. The chain joins TRBV11-2 to TRBJ1-5; the match to TRBD1 covers 10 bases. Germline V gene lookup returns CDR1 SGHAT and CDR2 FQNNGV. The CDR3 has 14 amino acids. J was trimmed by 7 bases and V by 5 bases; bases with no gene match: 5. The CDR3 sequence is CASSHGTGDQPQHF. For the CDR3, the DNA is TGTGCCAGCAGCCACGGGACAGGGGACCAGCCCCAGCATTTT.

The CDR3, as DNA: TGTGCCAGCAGCCAAGGCACAGGGCCCTACAATGAGCAGTTCTTC. It codes for CASSQGTGPYNEQFF. The chain combines TRBV11-2 with TRBJ2-1, with D maybe TRBD1 (6 bases). The CDR3 is 15 residues long. Germline values: CDR1 SGHAT, CDR2 FQNNGV. The germline V and J ends were trimmed by 5 bases and 2 bases, with 13 bases remaining between them.

The rearrangement uses TRBV7-2 and TRBJ2-7; D possibly matches TRBD1 or TRBD2 (5 bases each). Germline V gene data show CDR1 as SGHTA and CDR2 as FQGNSA. Trimming took off 0 bases at V and 5 bases at J, with 8 bases between the two ends. The CDR3 is 13 residues long. The CDR3 region is CASSLAGTNEQYF. The CDR3 region has the DNA TGTGCCAGCAGCTTAGCTGGGACGAACGAGCAGTACTTC.

This clonotype was observed at least ten times. The chain is built from TRBV7-2 and TRBJ2-7; D unresolved. Per the germline V gene, CDR1 is SGHTA and CDR2 is FQGNSA. CDR3 length: 10 amino acids. The V gene lost 4 bases and the J gene lost 4 bases, with 2 bases spanning the gap. This chain's CDR3 is CASSWYEQYF. The CDR3 coding sequence is TGTGCCAGCAGCTGGTACGAGCAGTACTTC.

The rearrangement links TRBV7-9 to TRBJ2-5, with D maybe TRBD2 (5 bases). In germline, CDR1 is SEHNR, CDR2 FQNEAQ (reference sequence). CDR3 length: 18 amino acids. The V end lost 5 bases, the J end lost 3 bases, and 25 bases lay between the germline ends. The CDR3 nucleotides are TGTGCCAGCAGCCTCCCCGACCTGGTAGGGAGATCCGAAGAGACCCAGTACTTC. It is translated as CASSLPDLVGRSEETQYF.

The chain is built from TRBV20-1 and TRBJ2-7, with 7 bases fitting TRBD2. Trimming took 4 bases from V and 4 from J; bases not matched to a gene: 7. The CDR3 extends over 13 amino acids. Germline lookup yields CDR1 DFQATT and CDR2 SNEGSKA (reference sequence). CDR3 nucleotide sequence: TGCAGTGCTACTACTAGCGAGTGGTACGAGCAGTACTTC. Translating it yields CSATTSEWYEQYF.

A few counts support this clonotype. The junction shows a germline mismatch at one end, possibly a read error. The rearrangement uses TRBV19 and TRBJ2-1; D is undetermined. Per the germline V gene, CDR1 is LNHDA and CDR2 is SQIVND (reference sequence). CDR3 size: 15 residues. The DNA for the CDR3 is TGTGCCAGTAGTATTGGCCCGAGCTCCTACAATAAGCAGTTCTTC. This sequence encodes CASSIGPSSYNKQFF.

V gene TRBV14 combines with J gene TRBJ1-1, with a weak D call TRBD1 (5 bases). The CDR3 contains 16 residues. V was pared by 6 bases and J by 7 bases, with 24 bases between. CDR1 SGHDN and CDR2 FVKESK come from the germline V gene. The CDR3 bases are TGTGCCAGCAGGGCTCCTTCACAGACAGCTAAGGGTGAAGCTTTCTTT. This encodes CASRAPSQTAKGEAFF.

The chain couples TRBV6-8 to TRBJ2-7; D is unclear. In germline, CDR1 is MNHGY, CDR2 SAAAGT. Trimming removed 2 bases at V and 2 bases at J, with 7 bases between. The CDR3 runs 13 residues. This CDR3 is CASSYHSAYEQYF. CDR3 DNA: TGTGCCAGCAGTTACCACTCGGCCTACGAGCAGTACTTC.

This chain joins TRBV4-1 and TRBJ2-1, with TRBD1 matching 9 bases. CDR3 length: 17 residues. Germline V gene data show CDR1 as MGHRA and CDR2 as YSYEKL. Unmatched junction bases numbered 11, after V lost 0 bases and J lost 8 bases. CDR3 residues: CASSQDFPGQGSDEQFF. Here the CDR3 DNA reads TGCGCCAGCAGCCAAGATTTTCCGGGACAGGGCTCGGATGAGCAGTTCTTC.

The chain joins TRBV27 to TRBJ2-4; perhaps TRBD1 as D (5 bases). Germline V gene data show CDR1 as MNHEY and CDR2 as SMNVEV (reference sequence). This CDR3 contains 14 residues. Trimming cost V 5 bases and J 8 bases, with 16 bases left between them. The CDR3 bases are TGTGCCAGCAGTCCATTCGCCAGGGCGGACATTCAGTACTTC. Protein product: CASSPFARADIQYF.

This chain links TRBV11-1 with TRBJ2-7; D is uncertain. The CDR3 is 14 amino acids. The germline V and J ends were trimmed by 3 bases and 1 base, with 10 bases remaining between them. Germline assignment: CDR1 SGHAT and CDR2 FQDESV (reference sequence). The CDR3 coding sequence is TGTGCCAGCAGCTTTTTAAGGGATTCCTACGAGCAGTACTTC. Protein product: CASSFLRDSYEQYF.

The chain joins TRBV20-1 to TRBJ2-7; 11 bases align to TRBD2. J lost 1 base, V lost 3 bases, and 2 bases had no gene match. CDR3 size: 14 residues. In germline, CDR1 is DFQATT, CDR2 SNEGSKA (reference sequence). Written as DNA, the CDR3 is TGCAGTGCTAGGGGACTAGCGGATTCCTACGAGCAGTACTTC. This codes for CSARGLADSYEQYF.

The chain carries TRBV12-5 and TRBJ1-5, with D perhaps TRBD1 (5 bases). Germline CDR1 reads LGHNT; CDR2 reads FRNRAP. The CDR3 totals 12 residues. Trimming cost V 5 bases and J 5 bases, with 7 bases left between them. This CDR3 reads CASGTRDQPQHF. CDR3 in DNA: TGTGCTAGTGGTACCAGGGATCAGCCCCAGCATTTT.

This clonotype was seen only a few times. The chain has TRBV6-2 or TRBV6-3 and TRBJ2-7; D gene ambiguous. With 5 bases removed from V and 3 bases from J, the gap between germline ends came to 8 bases. Germline V lookup: CDR1 MNHEY, CDR2 SVGEGT. The CDR3 has 12 residues. CDR3 sequence: CASSVDNYEQYF. The CDR3 DNA sequence: TGTGCCAGCAGTGTTGACAACTACGAGCAGTACTTC.

The J gene is TRBJ1-1, the V gene TRBV7-2; D is unresolved. V shed 3 bases and J shed 5 bases, with 10 bases lying between them. Germline assignment: CDR1 SGHTA and CDR2 FQGNSA. This CDR3 contains 13 residues. The CDR3 reads CASSFPDDTEAFF. DNA for the CDR3: TGTGCCAGCAGCTTCCCCGACGATACTGAAGCTTTCTTT.

The chain is built from TRBV4-3 and TRBJ2-1; no reliable D call. Per the germline V gene, CDR1 is LGHNA and CDR2 is YSLEER. CDR3 length: 19 residues. Deletions cut 0 bases from V and 1 base from J, with 19 bases between. CDR3 nucleotide sequence: TGCGCCAGCAGCCAAGATTCCCGCCCTCCTAGGGCTTCCTACAATGAGCAGTTCTTC. Protein: CASSQDSRPPRASYNEQFF.

Concerning this clonotype: At one of its ends the junction is not consistent with the germline gene, which may arise from a read error. This chain uses TRBV23-1 with TRBJ2-7, with TRBD2 identical over 12 bases. TRBV23-1 is known as an ORF, though its function is uncertain. The CDR3 extends over 19 amino acids. The CDR3 here is CASSHPPTSGRLPSYGQYF. The CDR3 bases are TGCGCCAGCAGTCACCCCCCGACTAGCGGGAGACTCCCCTCCTACGGGCAGTACTTC.